Reported below is one T cell receptor (beta chain). PCR involved 60 Vbeta and 13 Jbeta primers. Generated by immunoSEQ multiplex PCR, the TCRdb table keeps only in-frame clones and is missing some. The sample lists 150,000 to 200,000 clones, around 83% occurring once. This sample is drawn from a study of cytomegalovirus exposure and HLA in healthy donors. Trimming stripped 1 base from V and 0 bases from J, with 7 bases between. The CDR3 extends over 14 amino acids. Looked up from germline, CDR1 is SGHRS and CDR2 is YFSETQ. V and J are TRBV5-1 and TRBJ1-1; no clear D gene. The clonotype originates from a man younger than 35 in good health and CMV-seropositive. Sequencing used PBMCs. This chain's CDR3 is CASSLKLLNTEAFF. The CDR3 DNA sequence: TGCGCCAGCAGCTTGAAGCTATTGAACACTGAAGCTTTCTTT. The whole variable domain, filled in from reference TRBV5-1 and TRBJ1-1, reads KAGVTQTPRYLIKTRGQQVTLSCSPISGHRSVSWYQQTPGQGLQFLFEYFSETQRNKGNFPGRFSGRQFSNSRSEMNVSTLELGDSALYLCASSLKLLNTEAFFGQGTRLTVV.